This T cell receptor beta chain originates from a study of T cells in Graves' hyperthyroidism and ophthalmopathy. Ten or more counts support this clonotype. The antigen is not known. Study-wide results and caveats: Ophthalmopathy was identified by the model a median about six months ahead of onset. Appearing also in blood were most of the thyroid clonotypes expanded above 0.001.

Amplified regions were TCR beta CDR3 sequences from RNA transcripts. Initially, a first-round RT-PCR of the TCR CDR3 employed the HTBI primer set. MiXCR was run by TCRdb on the multiplex PCR reads, yielding one entry per CDR3 protein. The table lists 300,000 to 400,000 distinct CDR3 sequences, approximately 14% of them singletons. Exclusion criteria comprised uncontrolled infection, other autoimmune disease, pregnancy or lactation. Orbital computed tomography and thyroid ultrasound, together with serum TRAb and thyroxine and clinical symptoms, were used for diagnoses. The CDR3 is 18 residues long. Trimming at V came to 3 bases and at J to 0 bases, leaving 10 bases not matched to a gene. Germline CDR1 reads SGHTA; CDR2 reads FQGNSA.

This chain uses TRBV7-2 with TRBJ2-3; TRBD2 agrees at 9 bases. The material sequenced was blood. This TCR derives from a woman between 25 and 40 years old with Graves' ophthalmopathy. Here the CDR3 DNA reads TGTGCCAGCAGCTTTCCTAGCGGGGTGACAACTAGCACAGATACGCAGTATTTT. This translates into CASSFPSGVTTSTDTQYF.